This passage covers 23 T cell receptor beta chains from one sample sequenced in a study of shared clonotypes between healthy human individuals. CD45RO-negative, CCR7-selected cells formed the naive CD8 fraction, which excluded terminally differentiated effector memory CD45RA+ cells. Sequencing was performed with immunoSEQ multiplex PCR; in TCRdb, only in-frame clones are kept and a portion is missing. The table has roughly 770,000 clones, around 96% seen once. The sequenced sample was naive CD8+ T cells sorted from blood. The receptors originated from a man aged 30 to 39 in good health.

In its sample, this clone was seen once. This chain links TRBV5-1 with TRBJ2-2; the D is unclear. Germline CDR1 reads SGHRS; CDR2 reads YFSETQ. There are 11 residues in the CDR3. The germline V and J ends were trimmed by 4 bases and 7 bases, with 5 bases remaining between them. The CDR3 here is CASSGGGELFF. The CDR3 DNA is TGCGCCAGCAGCGGCGGCGGGGAGCTGTTTTTT.

The chain uses TRBV5-6 and TRBJ2-1; tentatively, D is TRBD1 (5 bases). CDR3 length equals 15 residues. Germline-derived CDR1 and CDR2 are SGHDT and YYEEEE. V gave up 4 bases and J gave up 8 bases, with 19 bases separating them. The CDR3 DNA follows: TGTGCCAGCAGCGAGGATGGCAGGGATGTGGATGAGCAGTTCTTC. This codes for CASSEDGRDVDEQFF.

The table lists this clone with a count of one. Within the sample, other DNA sequences also encode this same CDR3. The rearrangement uses TRBV11-3 and TRBJ2-1, with 9 positions matching TRBD2. The CDR3 is 15 amino acids. The germline gives CDR1 SGHNT, CDR2 YENEEA. V lost 0 bases, J lost 6 bases, and 3 bases stayed unmatched. CDR3 sequence (DNA): TGTGCCAGCAGCTTAGAGCGGGAGGGCCTCAATGAGCAGTTCTTC. Protein sequence: CASSLEREGLNEQFF.

The chain combines TRBV13 with TRBJ1-1, with 8 bases lining up with TRBD1. This CDR3 is 14 amino acids long. V trimming: 5 bases; J trimming: 1 base; junction bases outside the gene matches: 3. Germline V lookup: CDR1 PRHDT, CDR2 FYEKMQ (reference sequence). The CDR3, as DNA: TGTGCCAGCAGCCTCGGACAGGGGAACACTGAAGCTTTCTTT. This codes for CASSLGQGNTEAFF.

The chain is built from TRBV5-6 and TRBJ2-7; D may be TRBD1 (6 bases). The V and J ends lost 4 bases and 0 bases respectively, with 8 bases between them. In germline, CDR1 is SGHDT, CDR2 YYEEEE. The length of the CDR3 is 13 residues. CDR3 loop: CASSQGSSYEQYF. The CDR3 DNA reads as TGTGCCAGCAGCCAGGGGAGCTCCTACGAGCAGTACTTC.

This chain's CDR3 is CASSLRQGDEQFF. Written as DNA, the CDR3 is TGCGCCAGCAGCTTGAGACAGGGCGACGAGCAGTTCTTC. V is TRBV5-1 and J is TRBJ2-1, with 7 bases identical to TRBD1. After removal of 1 base from V and 10 bases from J, the junction contained 5 bases not matched to a gene. Looked up from germline, CDR1 is SGHRS and CDR2 is YFSETQ. The CDR3 is 13 amino acids. Full variable domain (missing parts from reference TRBV5-1 and TRBJ2-1): KAGVTQTPRYLIKTRGQQVTLSCSPISGHRSVSWYQQTPGQGLQFLFEYFSETQRNKGNFPGRFSGRQFSNSRSEMNVSTLELGDSALYLCASSLRQGDEQFFGPGTRLTVL.

The chain has TRBV29-1 and TRBJ2-1; a possible D gene is TRBD1 (6 bases). V lost 4 bases to trimming and J lost 2 bases, with 15 bases between them. The CDR3 runs 15 residues. From germline, CDR1 is SQVTM and CDR2 ANQGSEA. The CDR3, as DNA: TGCAGCGTTGTTTGGGGACACGGACCCTACAATGAGCAGTTCTTC. This gives the protein CSVVWGHGPYNEQFF.

J is TRBJ2-1 and V is TRBV19; D uncertain. V lost 3 bases and J 4 bases, leaving 4 bases between the germline ends. The CDR3 sequence is 12 residues long. CDR1 is LNHDA, CDR2 SQIVND, per germline (reference sequence). The CDR3 spells CASSMGYNEQFF. CDR3 sequence (DNA): TGTGCCAGTAGTATGGGATACAATGAGCAGTTCTTC. Supplemented by reference TRBV19 and TRBJ2-1, the full variable domain reads DGGITQSPKYLFRKEGQNVTLSCEQNLNHDAMYWYRQDPGQGLRLIYYSQIVNDFQKGDIAEGYSVSREKKESFPLTVTSAQKNPTAFYLCASSMGYNEQFFGPGTRLTVL.

CDR3 coding DNA: TGCGCCAGCAGCTTGGCCGTCGGGAGCCGAGAGACCCAGTACTTC. Protein sequence: CASSLAVGSRETQYF. The chain links TRBV5-1 to TRBJ2-5; the D gene is possibly TRBD2 (6 bases). Trimming stripped 0 bases from V and 4 bases from J, with 13 bases between. The CDR3 runs 15 residues. Germline loops: CDR1 SGHRS, CDR2 YFSETQ.

The gene calls are TRBV5-4 and TRBJ1-2, with D perhaps matching TRBD1 (5 bases). This CDR3 contains 11 residues. V was clipped by 2 bases and J by 8 bases, with 7 bases between them. Germline lookup yields CDR1 SGHNT and CDR2 YYREEE (reference sequence). The CDR3 bases are TGTGCCAGCAGCTTTCAGGGAGGCTACACCTTC. Its translation: CASSFQGGYTF.

A word on this clone: The sample holds other DNA sequences that translate to the same CDR3. This chain uses TRBV11-2 with TRBJ2-7; D perhaps matches TRBD2 (5 bases). Germline values: CDR1 SGHAT, CDR2 FQNNGV. This CDR3 has 14 residues. Trimming pared 1 base from V and 2 bases from J, leaving 9 bases between. The CDR3 is CASSLGTGTYEQYF. The DNA for the CDR3 is TGTGCCAGCAGCTTAGGCACGGGAACCTACGAGCAGTACTTC.

Only one count was recorded for this clone. The genes are TRBV7-9 and TRBJ1-5; 9 nucleotides agree with TRBD1. Trimming cost V 8 bases and J 5 bases; bases outside gene matches: 4. The CDR3 contains 13 residues. Germline CDR1 is SEHNR and CDR2 is FQNEAQ (reference sequence). The CDR3 nucleotides read TGTGCCAGCGGGGGACAGGGAGATCAGCCCCAGCATTTT. Protein: CASGGQGDQPQHF.

The CDR3 loop is CASSFIGANVLTF. The CDR3 coding sequence is TGTGCCAGCAGTTTCATTGGGGCCAACGTCCTGACTTTC. This rearrangement joins TRBV6-5 to TRBJ2-6; D is uncertain. Trimming stripped 4 bases from V and 3 bases from J, with 4 bases between. The CDR3 loop spans 13 amino acids. Germline values: CDR1 MNHEY, CDR2 SVGAGI.

This rearrangement joins TRBV4-1 to TRBJ2-1, with D perhaps TRBD1 or TRBD2 (5 bases each). V gave up 0 bases and J gave up 2 bases, with 17 bases separating them. Germline V gene lookup returns CDR1 MGHRA and CDR2 YSYEKL. The CDR3 covers 18 residues. The chain's CDR3 is CASSQDGPGTDPYNEQFF. As DNA, the CDR3 is TGCGCCAGCAGCCAAGATGGCCCCGGGACCGACCCCTACAATGAGCAGTTCTTC.

V is TRBV2 and J is TRBJ1-4, with TRBD1 matching 8 bases. This CDR3 contains 18 residues. Germline V gene sequence: CDR1 SNHLY, CDR2 FYNNEI. V was clipped by 8 bases and J by 2 bases; unmatched bases: 16. DNA for the CDR3: TGTGCCAGCCGGGTTGGACAGGGTCGTGTCGGCACTAATGAAAAACTGTTTTTT. Translation gives CASRVGQGRVGTNEKLFF.

The CDR3 spells CASRSVGAPEQFF. CDR3 DNA sequence: TGTGCCAGCAGATCTGTTGGAGCCCCGGAGCAGTTCTTC. The chain has TRBV7-3 and TRBJ2-1; unclear D gene. The CDR3 extends over 13 amino acids. Between the trimmed V and J ends, which lost 6 bases and 10 bases, there was a span of 16 bases. The germline V gene encodes CDR1 SGHTA and CDR2 FQGTGA.

The gene calls are TRBV27 and TRBJ1-2; a possible D gene is TRBD1 (5 bases). Trimming took off 6 bases at V and 0 bases at J, with 14 bases between the two ends. Germline V CDR1 and CDR2: MNHEY, SMNVEV (reference sequence). CDR3 length: 15 amino acids. CDR3 DNA sequence: TGTGCCAGCAGGGGTCCGACGGGGCCTAACTATGGCTACACCTTC. Residues: CASRGPTGPNYGYTF.

The V call is TRBV9, the J call TRBJ2-7, with D unclear. From germline, CDR1 is SGDLS and CDR2 YYNGEE. V gave up 3 bases and J gave up 1 base, with 17 bases separating them. This CDR3 region has 16 residues. Here the CDR3 reads CASSALNQERSYEQYF. The CDR3 DNA is TGTGCCAGCAGCGCCTTAAACCAAGAAAGGTCCTACGAGCAGTACTTC.

The J gene is TRBJ2-1, the V gene TRBV2; D may be TRBD1 (6 bases). The V end lost 10 bases, the J end lost 4 bases, and 11 bases lay between the germline ends. The CDR3 is 12 residues long. The germline V gene encodes CDR1 SNHLY and CDR2 FYNNEI. CDR3 sequence (DNA): TGTGCCACCACGGACAGATACAATGAGCAGTTCTTC. Encoded protein: CATTDRYNEQFF.

The sample holds a few counts of this clone. The J gene is TRBJ1-4, the V gene TRBV7-6, with 10 bases fitting TRBD1. Germline V lookup: CDR1 SGHVS, CDR2 FNYEAQ. This CDR3 spans 14 amino acids. V dropped 6 bases and J dropped 8; count of bases not matched to a gene: 6. The CDR3 spells CASRDRDRGEKLFF. CDR3 DNA: TGTGCCAGCAGAGACCGGGACAGGGGCGAAAAACTGTTTTTT.

V usage is TRBV27 and J usage is TRBJ2-1, with D hard to call. The CDR3 loop spans 14 amino acids. V gave up 3 bases and J gave up 3 bases, with 9 bases separating them. Germline CDR1 reads MNHEY; CDR2 reads SMNVEV (reference sequence). DNA for the CDR3: TGTGCCAGCAGTTTTGCCCAGGACTACAATGAGCAGTTCTTC. This encodes CASSFAQDYNEQFF.

This clone was counted once. The chain recombines TRBV11-2 with TRBJ2-1, with D possibly called TRBD1 or TRBD2 (6 bases each). This CDR3 is 14 amino acids long. Looked up from germline, CDR1 is SGHAT and CDR2 is FQNNGV. Between the trimmed V and J ends, which lost 8 bases and 2 bases, there was a span of 13 bases. DNA of the CDR3: TGTGCCAGCTCAAAGGGGGGTGCCTACAATGAGCAGTTCTTC. It specifies CASSKGGAYNEQFF.

The chain combines TRBV29-1 with TRBJ1-3; D ambiguous. The CDR3 totals 14 residues. The V and J ends lost 7 bases and 0 bases respectively, with 13 bases between them. Germline CDR1 is SQVTM and CDR2 is ANQGSEA. The CDR3 protein is CSGSDGISGNTIYF. CDR3 bases: TGCAGCGGATCTGACGGGATCTCTGGAAACACCATATATTTT. The entire variable domain, with the rest obtained from reference TRBV29-1 and TRBJ1-3, is as follows: SAVISQKPSRDICQRGTSLTIQCQVDSQVTMMFWYRQQPGQSLTLIATANQGSEATYESGFVIDKFPISRPNLTFSTLTVSNMSPEDSSIYLCSGSDGISGNTIYFGEGSWLTVV.